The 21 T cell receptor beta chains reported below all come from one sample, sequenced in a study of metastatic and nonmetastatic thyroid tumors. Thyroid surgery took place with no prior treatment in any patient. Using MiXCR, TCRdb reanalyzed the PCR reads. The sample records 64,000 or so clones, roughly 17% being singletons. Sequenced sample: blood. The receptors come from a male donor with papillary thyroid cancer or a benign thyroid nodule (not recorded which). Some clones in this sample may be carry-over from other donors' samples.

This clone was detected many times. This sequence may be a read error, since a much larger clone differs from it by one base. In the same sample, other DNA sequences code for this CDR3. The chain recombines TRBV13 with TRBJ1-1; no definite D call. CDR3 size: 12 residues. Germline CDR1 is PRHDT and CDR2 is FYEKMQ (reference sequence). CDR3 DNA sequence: TGTGCTAGCAGCCCCGGGAACACTGAAGCTTTCTTT. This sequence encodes CASSPGNTEAFF.

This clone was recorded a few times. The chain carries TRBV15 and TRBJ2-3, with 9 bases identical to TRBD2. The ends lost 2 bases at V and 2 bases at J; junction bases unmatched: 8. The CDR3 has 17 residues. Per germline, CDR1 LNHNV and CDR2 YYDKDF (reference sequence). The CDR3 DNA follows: TGTGCCACCAGCAGATACTTAGCGGGAGCGGTCACAGATACGCAGTATTTT. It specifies CATSRYLAGAVTDTQYF.

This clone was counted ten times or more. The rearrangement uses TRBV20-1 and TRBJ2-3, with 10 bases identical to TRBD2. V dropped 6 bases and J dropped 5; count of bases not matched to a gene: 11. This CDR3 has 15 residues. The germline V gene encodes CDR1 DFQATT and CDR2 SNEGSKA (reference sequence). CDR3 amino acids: CSAQGLLAGLDTQYF. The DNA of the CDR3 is TGCAGTGCCCAAGGGTTACTAGCGGGACTAGATACGCAGTATTTT.

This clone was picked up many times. CDR3 in DNA: TGTGCCAGCTCCACGGCCTCTGGAAACACCATATATTTT. This sequence encodes CASSTASGNTIYF. V and J are TRBV9 and TRBJ1-3; D remains unclear. This CDR3 region has 13 residues. V lost 7 bases and J 0 bases, leaving 8 bases between the germline ends. CDR1 and CDR2 from the germline V gene are SGDLS and YYNGEE.

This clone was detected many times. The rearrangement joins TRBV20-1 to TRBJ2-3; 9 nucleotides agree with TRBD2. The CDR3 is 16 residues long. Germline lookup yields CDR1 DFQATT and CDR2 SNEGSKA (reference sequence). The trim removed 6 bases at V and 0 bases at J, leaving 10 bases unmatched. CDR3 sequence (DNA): TGCAGTGCGACCTCCCGACTAGCGGATAGCACAGATACGCAGTATTTT. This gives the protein CSATSRLADSTDTQYF.

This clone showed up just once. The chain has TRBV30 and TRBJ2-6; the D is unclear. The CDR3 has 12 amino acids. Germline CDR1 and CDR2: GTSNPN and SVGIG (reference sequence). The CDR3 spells CSRLGGANVLTF. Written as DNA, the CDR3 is TGTTCCCGCCTGGGTGGGGCCAACGTCCTGACTTTC.

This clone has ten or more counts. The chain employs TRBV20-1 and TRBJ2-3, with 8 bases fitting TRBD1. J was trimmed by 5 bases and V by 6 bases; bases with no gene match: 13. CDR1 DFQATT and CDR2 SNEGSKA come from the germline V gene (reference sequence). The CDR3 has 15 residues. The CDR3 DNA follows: TGCAGTGCCCCCACAGTCCAGGGGGCAGGAGATACGCAGTATTTT. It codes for CSAPTVQGAGDTQYF.

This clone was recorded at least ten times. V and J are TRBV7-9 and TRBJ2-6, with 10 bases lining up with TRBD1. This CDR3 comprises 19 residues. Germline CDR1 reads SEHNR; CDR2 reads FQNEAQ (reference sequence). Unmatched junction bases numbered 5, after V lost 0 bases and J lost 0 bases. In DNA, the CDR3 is TGTGCCAGCAGCTTAGCAACCGGGACAGGGGCCTCTGGGGCCAACGTCCTGACTTTC. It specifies CASSLATGTGASGANVLTF.

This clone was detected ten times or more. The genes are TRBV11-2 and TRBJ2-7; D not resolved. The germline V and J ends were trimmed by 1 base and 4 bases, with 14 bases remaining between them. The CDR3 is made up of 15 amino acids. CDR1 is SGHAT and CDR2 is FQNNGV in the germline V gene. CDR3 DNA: TGTGCCAGCAGCTTAGGGTTCAGCCAATTTTACGAGCAGTACTTC. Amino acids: CASSLGFSQFYEQYF.

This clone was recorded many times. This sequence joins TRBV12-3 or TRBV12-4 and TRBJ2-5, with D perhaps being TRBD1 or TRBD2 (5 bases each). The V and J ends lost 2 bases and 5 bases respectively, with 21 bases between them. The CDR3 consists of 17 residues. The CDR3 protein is CASSLSRQTGLRETQYF. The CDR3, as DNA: TGTGCCAGCAGTTTATCCAGACAGACGGGGCTACGCGAGACCCAGTACTTC.

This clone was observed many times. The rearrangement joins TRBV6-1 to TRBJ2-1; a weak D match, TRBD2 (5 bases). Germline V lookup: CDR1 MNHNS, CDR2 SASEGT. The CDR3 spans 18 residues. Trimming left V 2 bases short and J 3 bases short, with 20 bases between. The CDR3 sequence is CASSESGVATVFYNEQFF. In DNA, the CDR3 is TGTGCCAGCAGTGAAAGCGGCGTAGCGACCGTATTCTACAATGAGCAGTTCTTC.

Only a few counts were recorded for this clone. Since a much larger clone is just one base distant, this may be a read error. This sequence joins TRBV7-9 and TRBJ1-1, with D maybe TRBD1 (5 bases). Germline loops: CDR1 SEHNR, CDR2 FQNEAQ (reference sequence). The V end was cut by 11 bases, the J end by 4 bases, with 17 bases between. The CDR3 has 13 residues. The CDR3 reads CASRRGGVTEAFF. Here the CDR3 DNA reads TGTGCCTCCCGGCGTGGGGGGGTCACTGAAGCTTTCTTT. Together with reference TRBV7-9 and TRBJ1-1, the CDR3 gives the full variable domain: DTGVSQNPRHKITKRGQNVTFRCDPISEHNRLYWYRQTLGQGPEFLTYFQNEAQLEKSRLLSDRFSAERPKGSFSTLEIQRTEQGDSAMYLCASRRGGVTEAFFGQGTRLTVV.

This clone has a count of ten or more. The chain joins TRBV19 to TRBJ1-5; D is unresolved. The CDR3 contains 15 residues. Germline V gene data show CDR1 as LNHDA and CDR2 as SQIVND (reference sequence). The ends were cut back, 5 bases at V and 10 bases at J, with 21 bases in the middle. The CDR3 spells CASSPVGRATKPQHF. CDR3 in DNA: TGTGCCAGTAGTCCCGTAGGAAGGGCGACAAAACCCCAGCATTTT.

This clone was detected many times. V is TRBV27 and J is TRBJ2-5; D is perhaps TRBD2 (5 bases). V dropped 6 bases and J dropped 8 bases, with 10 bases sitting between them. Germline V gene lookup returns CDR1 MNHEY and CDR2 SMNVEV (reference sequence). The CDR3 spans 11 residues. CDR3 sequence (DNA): TGTGCCAGCAGATCGGGATTTACCCAGTACTTC. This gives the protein CASRSGFTQYF.

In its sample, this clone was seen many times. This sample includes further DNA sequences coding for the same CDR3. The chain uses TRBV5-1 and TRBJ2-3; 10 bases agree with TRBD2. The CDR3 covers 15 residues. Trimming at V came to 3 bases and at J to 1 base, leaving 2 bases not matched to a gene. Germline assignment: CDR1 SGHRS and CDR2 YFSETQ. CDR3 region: CASSSGTSGTDTQYF. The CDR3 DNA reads TGCGCCAGCAGCTCGGGGACTAGCGGCACAGATACGCAGTATTTT.

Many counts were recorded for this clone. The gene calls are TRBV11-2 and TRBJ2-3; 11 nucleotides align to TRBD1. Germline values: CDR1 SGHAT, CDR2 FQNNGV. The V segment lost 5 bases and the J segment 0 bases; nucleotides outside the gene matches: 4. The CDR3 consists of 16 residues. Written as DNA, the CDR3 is TGTGCCAGCAGCCTAGGACAGGGGGCTAGCACAGATACGCAGTATTTT. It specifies CASSLGQGASTDTQYF.

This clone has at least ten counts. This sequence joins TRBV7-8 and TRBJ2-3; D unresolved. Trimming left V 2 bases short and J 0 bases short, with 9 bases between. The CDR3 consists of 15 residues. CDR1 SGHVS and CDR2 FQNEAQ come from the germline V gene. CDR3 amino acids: CASSLWSTSTDTQYF. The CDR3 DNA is TGTGCCAGCAGCTTATGGAGTACTAGCACAGATACGCAGTATTTT.

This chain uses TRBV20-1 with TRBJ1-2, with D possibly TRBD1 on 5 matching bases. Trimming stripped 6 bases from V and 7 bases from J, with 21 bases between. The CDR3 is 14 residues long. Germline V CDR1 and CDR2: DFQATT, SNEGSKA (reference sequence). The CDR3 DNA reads TGCAGTGCCAGGGTCGAGACAGATGCGAGTGGCTACACCTTC. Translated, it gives CSARVETDASGYTF.

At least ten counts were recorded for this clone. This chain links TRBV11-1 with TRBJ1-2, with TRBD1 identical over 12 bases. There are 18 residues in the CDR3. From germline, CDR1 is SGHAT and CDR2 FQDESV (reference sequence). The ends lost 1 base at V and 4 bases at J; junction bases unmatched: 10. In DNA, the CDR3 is TGTGCCAGCAGCTTAGGTCAGGGACAGGGGGCGCGGATCTATGGCTACACCTTC. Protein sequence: CASSLGQGQGARIYGYTF.

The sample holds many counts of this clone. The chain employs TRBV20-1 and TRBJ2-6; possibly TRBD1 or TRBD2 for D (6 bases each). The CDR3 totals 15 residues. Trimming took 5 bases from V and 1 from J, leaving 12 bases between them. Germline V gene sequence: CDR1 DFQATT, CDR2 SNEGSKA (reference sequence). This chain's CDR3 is CSASGAVSGANVLTF. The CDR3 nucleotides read TGCAGTGCTTCGGGGGCAGTATCTGGGGCCAACGTCCTGACTTTC.

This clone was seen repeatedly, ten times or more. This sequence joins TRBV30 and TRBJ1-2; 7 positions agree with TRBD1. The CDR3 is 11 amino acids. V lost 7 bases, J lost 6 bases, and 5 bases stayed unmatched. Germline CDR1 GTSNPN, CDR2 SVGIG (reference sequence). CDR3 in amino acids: CAFHRGDGYTF. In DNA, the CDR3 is TGTGCCTTCCACAGGGGCGATGGCTACACCTTC.